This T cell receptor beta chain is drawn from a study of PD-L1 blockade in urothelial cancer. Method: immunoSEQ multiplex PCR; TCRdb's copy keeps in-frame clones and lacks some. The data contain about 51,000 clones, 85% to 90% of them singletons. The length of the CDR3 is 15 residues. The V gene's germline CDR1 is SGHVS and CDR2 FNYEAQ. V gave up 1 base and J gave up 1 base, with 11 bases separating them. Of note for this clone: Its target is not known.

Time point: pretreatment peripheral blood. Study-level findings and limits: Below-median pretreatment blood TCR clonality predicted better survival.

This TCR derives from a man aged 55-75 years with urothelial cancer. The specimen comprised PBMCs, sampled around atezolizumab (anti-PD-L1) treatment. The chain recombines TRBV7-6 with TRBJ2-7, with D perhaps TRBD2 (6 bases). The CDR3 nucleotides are TGTGCCAGCAGCTTAGGGAGGGAACTTTCCTACGAGCAGTACTTC. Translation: CASSLGRELSYEQYF.